Below are 13 T cell receptor beta chains sequenced from a single sample in a study of blood T cell repertoires in COVID-19. Repertoires were generated with immunoSEQ multiplex PCR, while TCRdb's copy carries only in-frame clones and drops some. In the table there are around 71,000 clones, 65% to 80% of which are singletons. Material for sequencing was peripheral blood. Every receptor here comes from an elderly woman with active or convalescent COVID-19.

This clone was found a few times. The chain combines TRBV4-1 with TRBJ1-1, with D uncertain. This CDR3 contains 15 residues. In germline, CDR1 is MGHRA, CDR2 YSYEKL. The V end was cut by 4 bases, the J end by 4 bases, with 16 bases between. CDR3 DNA: TGCGCCAGCAGCCTGCCTTACGGAGGATTCACTGAAGCTTTCTTT. It translates to CASSLPYGGFTEAFF.

The J gene is TRBJ1-2, the V gene TRBV27; tentatively, D is TRBD1 (5 bases). V dropped 6 bases and J dropped 2 bases, with 13 bases sitting between them. Looked up from germline, CDR1 is MNHEY and CDR2 is SMNVEV (reference sequence). The CDR3 spans 14 residues. The CDR3, as DNA: TGTGCCAGCAGCGTCAACAGGCTCAACTATGGCTACACCTTC. Translated, it gives CASSVNRLNYGYTF.

The chain couples TRBV7-2 to TRBJ2-5, with a possible D match to TRBD2 (6 bases). Germline V gene data show CDR1 as SGHTA and CDR2 as FQGNSA. The CDR3 has 14 amino acids. V was cut by 7 bases and J by 3 bases, with 15 bases left in between. The DNA for the CDR3 is TGTGCCAGCACCCAACCGGGGGTAAAAGAGACCCAGTACTTC. Its translation: CASTQPGVKETQYF.

The rearrangement links TRBV2 to TRBJ1-4; TRBD1 aligns across 7 bases. Germline V lookup: CDR1 SNHLY, CDR2 FYNNEI. The CDR3 totals 15 residues. Losses at the gene ends were 4 bases for V and 4 bases for J; bases not matched to a gene: 6. The CDR3 loop is CASSGDRANNEKLFF. In DNA, the CDR3 is TGTGCCAGCAGTGGAGACAGGGCCAATAATGAAAAACTGTTTTTT.

The V gene is TRBV4-3, the J gene TRBJ2-6; D remains unclear. The CDR3 contains 17 residues. Germline CDR1 LGHNA, CDR2 YSLEER. Deletions cut 1 base from V and 2 bases from J, with 12 bases between. The CDR3 DNA follows: TGCGCCAGCAGCCAAGTCCGGAGTTCTACTGGGGCCAACGTCCTGACTTTC. It yields the protein CASSQVRSSTGANVLTF.

This clone appeared a single time. This chain uses TRBV24-1 with TRBJ2-1, with 9 nucleotides matching TRBD1. The CDR3 loop spans 18 amino acids. Germline V gives CDR1 KGHDR, CDR2 SFDVKD. V shed 2 bases and J 3 bases; nucleotides not matched to a gene: 10. The CDR3 sequence: CATSDSFTGQGYYNEQFF. In DNA form, the CDR3 reads TGTGCCACCAGTGATTCGTTCACGGGACAGGGATACTACAATGAGCAGTTCTTC.

The V gene is TRBV7-3, the J gene TRBJ2-2, with a tentative D call TRBD2 (5 bases). Germline lookup yields CDR1 SGHTA and CDR2 FQGTGA. Trimming stripped 5 bases from V and 3 bases from J, with 13 bases between. This CDR3 contains 15 residues. CDR3 bases: TGTGCCAGCAGCCCCGCCCCGGGGTACACCGGGGAGCTGTTTTTT. This translates into CASSPAPGYTGELFF. Full variable domain (missing parts from reference TRBV7-3 and TRBJ2-2): GAGVSQTPSNKVTEKGKYVELRCDPISGHTALYWYRQSLGQGPEFLIYFQGTGAADDSGLPNDRFFAVRPEGSVSTLKIQRTERGDSAVYLCASSPAPGYTGELFFGEGSRLTVL.

The rearrangement joins TRBV11-2 to TRBJ1-1; maybe TRBD1 (6 bases). The CDR3 runs 11 residues. Deletions cut 5 bases from V and 8 bases from J, with 9 bases between. Germline CDR1 and CDR2: SGHAT and FQNNGV. DNA of the CDR3: TGTGCCAGCAGCCGGGGGGCGGAAGCTTTCTTT. Translated, it gives CASSRGAEAFF. Full variable domain (rest looked up from reference TRBV11-2 and TRBJ1-1): EAGVAQSPRYKIIEKRQSVAFWCNPISGHATLYWYQQILGQGPKLLIQFQNNGVVDDSQLPKDRFSAERLKGVDSTLKIQPAKLEDSAVYLCASSRGAEAFFGQGTRLTVV.

The chain combines TRBV6-6 with TRBJ2-2, with a possible D match to TRBD2 (6 bases). CDR1 is MNHNY, CDR2 SVGAGI, per germline (reference sequence). V lost 10 bases and J 4 bases, leaving 16 bases between the germline ends. The CDR3 has 14 residues. CDR3 nucleotide sequence: TGTGCCACCAAAGGATGGACTATCACCGGGGAGCTGTTTTTT. Amino acids: CATKGWTITGELFF.

This chain links TRBV7-9 with TRBJ1-5; perhaps TRBD1 as D (6 bases). CDR1 SEHNR and CDR2 FQNEAQ come from the germline V gene (reference sequence). The CDR3 totals 15 residues. With 1 base removed from V and 1 base from J, the gap between germline ends came to 8 bases. CDR3 DNA: TGTGCCAGCAGCTTAGAGGGGGTGAGCAATCAGCCCCAGCATTTT. This codes for CASSLEGVSNQPQHF.

This clone has just one count. The genes are TRBV27 and TRBJ2-5, with TRBD1 matching over 7 bases. This CDR3 spans 14 amino acids. Trimming removed 5 bases from V and 4 bases from J; junction bases left unmatched: 7. CDR1 and CDR2 (germline): MNHEY, SMNVEV (reference sequence). CDR3 in amino acids: CASSPLDRVETQYF. The CDR3 bases are TGTGCCAGCAGTCCTCTCGACAGGGTAGAGACCCAGTACTTC.

The chain has TRBV4-1 and TRBJ2-7; no firm D call. Germline V gene data show CDR1 as MGHRA and CDR2 as YSYEKL. Trimming cost V 0 bases and J 3 bases, with 9 bases left between them. This CDR3 has 14 amino acids. The CDR3 DNA reads as TGCGCCAGCAGCCAAGATCAACAGTTCTACGAGCAGTACTTC. It translates to CASSQDQQFYEQYF.

The J gene is TRBJ2-2, the V gene TRBV6-2 or TRBV6-3; D unresolved. This CDR3 is built from 13 residues. The ends were cut back, 2 bases at V and 6 bases at J, with 7 bases in the middle. Germline-derived CDR1 and CDR2 are MNHEY and SVGEGT. CDR3 nucleotide sequence: TGTGCCAGCAGTTACACGAGGTCCGGGGAGCTGTTTTTT. It translates to CASSYTRSGELFF.